This T cell receptor (beta chain) was sequenced during a study of blood T cell repertoires in COVID-19. Produced via immunoSEQ multiplex PCR; TCRdb's table is partial and in-frame only. The sample lists 50,000 to 75,000 clones, approximately 80% occurring once. The sequence derives from an elderly woman with active or convalescent COVID-19. The sequencing input was peripheral blood.

The CDR3 reads CASSFIGQLYGYTF. The CDR3 nucleotides read TGCGCCAGCAGCTTCATCGGACAGCTCTATGGCTACACCTTC. The J gene is TRBJ1-2, the V gene TRBV5-1; D may be TRBD1 (6 bases). V lost 2 bases to trimming and J lost 4 bases, with 12 bases between them. Germline lookup yields CDR1 SGHRS and CDR2 YFSETQ. The CDR3 length is 14 residues.